The 12 T cell receptor beta chains given below trace back to one sample, sequenced in a study of low-dose radiotherapy and immunotherapy resistance in tumors. Covering alpha and beta chains, TRAV- and TRBV-specific primers were used for the first-strand cDNA. Using a constant-region primer together with a V-primer adapter, TCRs were subjected to 20 PCR cycles of amplification. TCRdb called the reads again in MiXCR, with one record for every CDR3 protein. Here the sample spans under 90,000 distinct CDR3 sequences, 15% to 20% being singletons. The time point denotes: before trial treatment. The sample in question was PBMCs, obtained before treatment. All receptors come from a male donor with prostate cancer.

This sequence joins TRBV19 and TRBJ1-2; no reliable D call. Germline lookup yields CDR1 LNHDA and CDR2 SQIVND (reference sequence). V shed 1 base and J shed 8 bases, with 11 bases lying between them. This CDR3 is built from 13 residues. CDR3 region: CASSIGGVNGYTF. CDR3 coding DNA: TGTGCCAGTAGTATAGGGGGAGTCAACGGCTACACCTTC.

The sample holds many counts of this clonotype. The chain couples TRBV5-6 to TRBJ2-5; 7 nucleotides match TRBD2. Per the germline V gene, CDR1 is SGHDT and CDR2 is YYEEEE. The CDR3 loop spans 19 amino acids. Losses at the gene ends were 3 bases for V and 5 bases for J; bases not matched to a gene: 22. This chain's CDR3 is CASSSPRGPSGVVEETQYF. The CDR3 DNA is TGTGCCAGCAGCTCGCCGAGGGGACCGAGCGGGGTCGTCGAGGAGACCCAGTACTTC. Using reference TRBV5-6 and TRBJ2-5 for the parts outside the CDR3, the full variable domain is DAGVTQSPTHLIKTRGQQVTLRCSPKSGHDTVSWYQQALGQGPQFIFQYYEEEERQRGNFPDRFSGHQFPNYSSELNVNALLLGDSALYLCASSSPRGPSGVVEETQYFGPGTRLLVL.

This clonotype was seen ten or more times. The gene calls are TRBV3-1 and TRBJ2-3; 7 positions agree with TRBD1. The germline V gene has CDR1 LGHDT and CDR2 YNNKEL (reference sequence). This CDR3 has 13 residues. The junction had 1 base not matched to a gene; V was cut back by 6 bases and J by 1 base. The DNA of the CDR3 is TGTGCCAGCAGGCAGGGGGGCACAGATACGCAGTATTTT. Its protein is CASRQGGTDTQYF.

This clonotype was seen at least ten times. The J gene is TRBJ2-5, the V gene TRBV10-3, with TRBD1 identical over 9 bases. CDR1 and CDR2 (germline): ENHRY, SYGVKD. V lost 3 bases, J lost 1 base, and 12 bases stayed unmatched. CDR3 size: 18 residues. Written as DNA, the CDR3 is TGTGCCATCAGTGACGCAGCTGGACAGGGGATCGGCCAAGAGACCCAGTACTTC. Translated: CAISDAAGQGIGQETQYF.

This clonotype came up many times. The chain uses TRBV7-9 and TRBJ1-5; D gene ambiguous. The CDR3 is made up of 13 amino acids. Germline assignment: CDR1 SEHNR and CDR2 FQNEAQ (reference sequence). With 1 base removed from V and 3 bases from J, the gap between germline ends came to 4 bases. The CDR3 spells CASSLDTNQPQHF. CDR3 in DNA: TGTGCCAGCAGCTTAGACACCAATCAGCCCCAGCATTTT.

This clonotype was recorded at least ten times. J is TRBJ1-2 and V is TRBV5-1, with no clear D. The CDR3 is made up of 13 amino acids. Trimming removed 0 bases from V and 4 bases from J, with 7 bases in between. Looked up from germline, CDR1 is SGHRS and CDR2 is YFSETQ. The DNA of the CDR3 is TGCGCCAGCAGCTTGGACCCCCTCTATGGCTACACCTTC. Translated, it gives CASSLDPLYGYTF. The full variable domain, its missing parts supplied by reference TRBV5-1 and TRBJ1-2, is KAGVTQTPRYLIKTRGQQVTLSCSPISGHRSVSWYQQTPGQGLQFLFEYFSETQRNKGNFPGRFSGRQFSNSRSEMNVSTLELGDSALYLCASSLDPLYGYTFGSGTRLTVV.

In its sample, this clonotype was seen a few times. The chain combines TRBV20-1 with TRBJ1-5, with TRBD1 identical over 9 bases. This CDR3 has 16 residues. Germline V gives CDR1 DFQATT, CDR2 SNEGSKA (reference sequence). Losses at the gene ends were 3 bases for V and 2 bases for J; bases not matched to a gene: 8. The CDR3, as DNA: TGCAGTGCTAGGACAGGGGGGGGACTAGGCAATCAGCCCCAGCATTTT. This sequence encodes CSARTGGGLGNQPQHF.

This clonotype was seen ten or more times. The rearrangement joins TRBV5-1 to TRBJ2-3, with a tentative D call TRBD2 (5 bases). The CDR3 covers 14 residues. Trimming removed 2 bases from V and 1 base from J, with 8 bases in between. Germline V gene lookup returns CDR1 SGHRS and CDR2 YFSETQ. CDR3 coding DNA: TGCGCCAGCAGCTTTAACGGGGGCACAGATACGCAGTATTTT. It is translated as CASSFNGGTDTQYF.

In this sample, this clonotype turned up many times. The rearrangement joins TRBV5-4 to TRBJ2-2; possible D gene TRBD1, 5 bases. The CDR3 loop spans 17 amino acids. V lost 4 bases and J lost 4, with 20 bases in between. CDR1 is SGHNT and CDR2 is YYREEE in the germline V gene (reference sequence). The CDR3 spells CASSRSRLGQGTGELFF. CDR3 DNA: TGTGCCAGCAGCCGTAGCCGGCTAGGGCAGGGCACCGGGGAGCTGTTTTTT.

This clonotype occurred many times. V usage is TRBV20-1 and J usage is TRBJ2-1; TRBD1 aligns across 8 bases. This CDR3 spans 12 amino acids. Germline CDR1 is DFQATT and CDR2 is SNEGSKA (reference sequence). The CDR3 here is CRGIRGLEEQFF. CDR3 DNA sequence: TGCAGGGGGATCAGGGGGCTGGAGGAGCAGTTCTTC.

This clonotype was seen ten or more times. The chain's CDR3 is CASSPRQGAYEQYF. CDR3 nucleotide sequence: TGTGCCAGCAGCCCCAGACAGGGGGCCTACGAGCAGTACTTC. This chain joins TRBV11-1 and TRBJ2-7; 9 positions agree with TRBD1. There are 14 residues in the CDR3. Trimming removed 5 bases from V and 2 bases from J; junction bases left unmatched: 4. The V gene's germline CDR1 is SGHAT and CDR2 FQDESV (reference sequence).

This clonotype was picked up many times. This chain links TRBV7-2 with TRBJ2-1; 8 bases are a match to TRBD1. J lost 10 bases, V lost 5 bases, and 13 bases had no gene match. This CDR3 is built from 15 residues. Germline-derived CDR1 and CDR2 are SGHTA and FQGNSA. DNA of the CDR3: TGTGCCAGCAGCCTCAATGGCAGGGGGCCACGCGAGCAGTTCTTC. Translating gives CASSLNGRGPREQFF.